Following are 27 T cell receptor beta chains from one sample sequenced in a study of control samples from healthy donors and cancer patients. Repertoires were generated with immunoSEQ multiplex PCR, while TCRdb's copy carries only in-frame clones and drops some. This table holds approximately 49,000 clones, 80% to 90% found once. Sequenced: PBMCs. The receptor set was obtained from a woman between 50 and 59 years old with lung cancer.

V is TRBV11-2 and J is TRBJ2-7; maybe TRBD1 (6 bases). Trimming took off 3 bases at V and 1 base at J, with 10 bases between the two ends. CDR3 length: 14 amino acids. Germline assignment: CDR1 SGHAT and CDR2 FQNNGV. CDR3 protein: CASSFDRFSYEQYF. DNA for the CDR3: TGTGCCAGCAGCTTCGACAGGTTTTCCTACGAGCAGTACTTC.

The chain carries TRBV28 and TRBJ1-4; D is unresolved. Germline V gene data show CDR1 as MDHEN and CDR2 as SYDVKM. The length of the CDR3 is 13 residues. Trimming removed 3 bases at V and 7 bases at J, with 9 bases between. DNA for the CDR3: TGTGCCAGCAGTTTGACGGATTTTGAAAAACTGTTTTTT. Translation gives CASSLTDFEKLFF. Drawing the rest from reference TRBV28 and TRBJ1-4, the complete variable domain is DVKVTQSSRYLVKRTGEKVFLECVQDMDHENMFWYRQDPGLGLRLIYFSYDVKMKEKGDIPEGYSVSREKKERFSLILESASTNQTSMYLCASSLTDFEKLFFGSGTQLSVL.

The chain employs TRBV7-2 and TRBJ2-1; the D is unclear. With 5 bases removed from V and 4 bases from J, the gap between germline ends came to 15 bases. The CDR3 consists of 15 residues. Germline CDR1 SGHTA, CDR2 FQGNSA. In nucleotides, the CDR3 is TGTGCCAGCAGCGACGGCCATCTCAGATACAATGAGCAGTTCTTC. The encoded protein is CASSDGHLRYNEQFF.

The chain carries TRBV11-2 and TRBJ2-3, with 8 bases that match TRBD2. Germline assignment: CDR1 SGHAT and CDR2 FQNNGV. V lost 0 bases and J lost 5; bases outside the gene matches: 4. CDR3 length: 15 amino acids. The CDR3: CASSLDGGAVDTQYF. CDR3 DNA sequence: TGTGCCAGCAGCTTAGACGGGGGGGCCGTAGATACGCAGTATTTT.

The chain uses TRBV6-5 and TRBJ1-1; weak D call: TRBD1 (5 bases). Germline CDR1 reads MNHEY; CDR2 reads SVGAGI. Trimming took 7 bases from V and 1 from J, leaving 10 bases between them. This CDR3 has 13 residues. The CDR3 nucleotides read TGTGCCAGCAATTTCGGACAGAACACTGAAGCTTTCTTT. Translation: CASNFGQNTEAFF.

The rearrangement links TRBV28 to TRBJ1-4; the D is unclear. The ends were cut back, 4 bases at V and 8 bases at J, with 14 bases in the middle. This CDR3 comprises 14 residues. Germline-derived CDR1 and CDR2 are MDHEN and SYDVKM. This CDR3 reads CASSSPTSREKLFF. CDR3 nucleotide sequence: TGTGCCAGCAGTTCGCCGACTAGCCGGGAAAAACTGTTTTTT.

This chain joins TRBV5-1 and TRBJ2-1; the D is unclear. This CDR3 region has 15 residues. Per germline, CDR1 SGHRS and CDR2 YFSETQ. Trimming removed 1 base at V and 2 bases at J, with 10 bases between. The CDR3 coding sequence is TGCGCCAGCAGCTTGTGGGAATCCCCCTACAATGAGCAGTTCTTC. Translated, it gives CASSLWESPYNEQFF.

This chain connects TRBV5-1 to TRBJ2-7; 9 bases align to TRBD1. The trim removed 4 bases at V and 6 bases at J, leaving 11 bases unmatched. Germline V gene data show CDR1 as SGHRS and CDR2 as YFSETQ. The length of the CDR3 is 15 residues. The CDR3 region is CASSHGGTGRPEQYF. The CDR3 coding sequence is TGCGCCAGCAGCCATGGGGGGACAGGGAGGCCCGAGCAGTACTTC.

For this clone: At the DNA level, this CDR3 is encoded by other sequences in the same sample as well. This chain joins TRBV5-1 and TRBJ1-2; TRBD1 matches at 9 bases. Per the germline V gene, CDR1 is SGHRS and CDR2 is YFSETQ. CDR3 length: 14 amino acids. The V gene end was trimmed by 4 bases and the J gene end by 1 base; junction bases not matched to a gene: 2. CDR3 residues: CASSEGQGNYGYTF. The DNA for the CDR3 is TGCGCCAGCAGCGAGGGACAGGGTAACTATGGCTACACCTTC.

As DNA, the CDR3 is TGTGCCAGCAGCGTAGCTTCTGGGGTCTCGTACGAGCAGTACTTC. Translation gives CASSVASGVSYEQYF. The chain links TRBV9 to TRBJ2-7; D not certain. Trimming removed 0 bases at V and 4 bases at J, with 14 bases between. Germline V gene data show CDR1 as SGDLS and CDR2 as YYNGEE. This CDR3 is built from 15 residues.

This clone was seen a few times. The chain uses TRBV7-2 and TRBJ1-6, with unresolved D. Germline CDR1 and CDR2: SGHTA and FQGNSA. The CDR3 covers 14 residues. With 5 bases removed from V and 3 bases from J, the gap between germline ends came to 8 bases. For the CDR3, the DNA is TGTGCCAGCAGCCAATCTTACTATAATTCACCCCTCCACTTT. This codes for CASSQSYYNSPLHF. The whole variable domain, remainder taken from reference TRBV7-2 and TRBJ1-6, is GAGVSQSPSNKVTEKGKDVELRCDPISGHTALYWYRQSLGQGLEFLIYFQGNSAPDKSGLPSDRFSAERTGGSVSTLTIQRTQQEDSAVYLCASSQSYYNSPLHFGNGTRLTVT.

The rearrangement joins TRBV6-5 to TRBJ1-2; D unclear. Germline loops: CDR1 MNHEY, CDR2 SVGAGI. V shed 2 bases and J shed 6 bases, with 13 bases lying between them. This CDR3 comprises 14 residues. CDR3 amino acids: CASSYGGGYDGYTF. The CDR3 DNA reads TGTGCCAGCAGTTACGGTGGAGGGTATGATGGCTACACCTTC.

As DNA, the CDR3 is TGTGCCAGCTTGGGACAGGGGGACTACGAGCAGTACTTC. This encodes CASLGQGDYEQYF. The V gene is TRBV6-5, the J gene TRBJ2-7; TRBD1 agrees at 11 bases. With V trimmed by 8 bases and J by 3 bases, 3 bases remained unmatched. The CDR3 runs 13 residues. CDR1 and CDR2 from the germline V gene are MNHEY and SVGAGI.

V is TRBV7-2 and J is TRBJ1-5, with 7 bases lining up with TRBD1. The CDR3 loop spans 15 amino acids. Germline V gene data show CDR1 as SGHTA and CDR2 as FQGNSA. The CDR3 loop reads CASAGGPYGNQPQHF. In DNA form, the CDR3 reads TGTGCTAGTGCAGGGGGACCGTATGGCAATCAGCCCCAGCATTTT.

This chain's CDR3 is CASRRGLSSYEQYF. DNA of the CDR3: TGTGCCAGCAGGAGGGGGTTGAGCTCCTACGAGCAGTACTTC. This sequence joins TRBV2 and TRBJ2-7, with a tentative D call TRBD1 (6 bases). The CDR3 runs 14 residues. V dropped 6 bases and J dropped 0 bases, with 12 bases sitting between them. CDR1 and CDR2 (germline): SNHLY, FYNNEI.

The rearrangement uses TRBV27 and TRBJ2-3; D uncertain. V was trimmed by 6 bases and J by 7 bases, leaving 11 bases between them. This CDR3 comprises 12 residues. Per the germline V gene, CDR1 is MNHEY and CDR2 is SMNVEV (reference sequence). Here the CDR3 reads CASRPGFNTQYF. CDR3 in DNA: TGTGCCAGCAGGCCCGGCTTTAATACGCAGTATTTT.

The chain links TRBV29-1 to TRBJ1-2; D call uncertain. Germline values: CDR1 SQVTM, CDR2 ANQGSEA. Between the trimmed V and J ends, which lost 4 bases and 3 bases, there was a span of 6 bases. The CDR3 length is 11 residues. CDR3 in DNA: TGCAGCGTTGTCTTCGACTATGGCTACACCTTC. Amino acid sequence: CSVVFDYGYTF.

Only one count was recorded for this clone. The CDR3 coding sequence is TGTGCCACCAGTGATTCTCACCGGGAGGGGGCGAGTCAGCCCCAGCATTTT. Amino acid sequence: CATSDSHREGASQPQHF. This chain joins TRBV24-1 and TRBJ1-5, with TRBD1 identical over 7 bases. Per the germline V gene, CDR1 is KGHDR and CDR2 is SFDVKD. The CDR3 contains 17 residues. V trimming: 2 bases; J trimming: 6 bases; junction bases outside the gene matches: 12.

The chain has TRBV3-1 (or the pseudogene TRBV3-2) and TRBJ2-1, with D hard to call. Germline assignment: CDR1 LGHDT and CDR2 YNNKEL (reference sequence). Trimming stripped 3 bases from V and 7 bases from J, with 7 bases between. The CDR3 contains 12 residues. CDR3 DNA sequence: TGTGCCAGCAGCCATAATGCGAATGAGCAGTTCTTC. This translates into CASSHNANEQFF.

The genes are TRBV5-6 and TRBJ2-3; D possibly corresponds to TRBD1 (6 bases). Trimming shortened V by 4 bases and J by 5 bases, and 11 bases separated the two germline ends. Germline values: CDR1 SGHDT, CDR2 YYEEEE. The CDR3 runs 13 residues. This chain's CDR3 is CASSRRGVDTQYF. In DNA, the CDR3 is TGTGCCAGCAGCCGCAGGGGAGTAGATACGCAGTATTTT.

The CDR3 sequence is CASSLYVGYEQYF. CDR3 bases: TGTGCCAGCAGCTTATACGTCGGCTACGAGCAGTACTTC. The chain uses TRBV13 and TRBJ2-7, with D unresolved. CDR3 size: 13 residues. Trimming pared 2 bases from V and 3 bases from J, leaving 8 bases between. Germline V gene lookup returns CDR1 PRHDT and CDR2 FYEKMQ (reference sequence).

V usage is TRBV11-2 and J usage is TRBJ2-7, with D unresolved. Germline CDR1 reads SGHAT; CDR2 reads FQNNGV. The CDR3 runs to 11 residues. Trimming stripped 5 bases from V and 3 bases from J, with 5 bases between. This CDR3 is CASSLLYEQYF. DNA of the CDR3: TGTGCCAGCAGCCTTCTCTACGAGCAGTACTTC.

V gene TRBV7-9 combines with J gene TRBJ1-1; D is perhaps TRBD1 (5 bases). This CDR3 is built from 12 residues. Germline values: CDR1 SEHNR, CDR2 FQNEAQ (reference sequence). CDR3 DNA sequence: TGTGCTCTTAGGTCGGGGGGCACTGAAGCTTTCTTT. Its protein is CALRSGGTEAFF.

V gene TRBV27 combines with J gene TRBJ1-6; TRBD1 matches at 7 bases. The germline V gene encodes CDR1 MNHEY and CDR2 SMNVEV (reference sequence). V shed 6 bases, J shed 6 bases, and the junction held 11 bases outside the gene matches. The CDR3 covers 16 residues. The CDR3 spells CASSRPDRAPNSPLHF. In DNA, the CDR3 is TGTGCCAGCAGCCGGCCCGACAGGGCTCCTAATTCACCCCTCCACTTT.

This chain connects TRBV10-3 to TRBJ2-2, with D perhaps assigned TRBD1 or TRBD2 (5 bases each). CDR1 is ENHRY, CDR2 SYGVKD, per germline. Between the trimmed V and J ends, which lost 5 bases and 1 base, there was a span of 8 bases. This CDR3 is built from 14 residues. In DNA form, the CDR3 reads TGTGCCATCAGTCGGGACGGGAACACCGGGGAGCTGTTTTTT. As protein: CAISRDGNTGELFF.

CDR3 sequence reads: CASSLTYEQYF. The CDR3 DNA sequence: TGTGCCAGCAGTTTGACGTACGAGCAGTACTTC. This chain links TRBV12-3 or TRBV12-4 with TRBJ2-7; D is uncertain. The CDR3 runs to 11 residues. Deletions cut 3 bases from V and 4 bases from J, with 4 bases between.

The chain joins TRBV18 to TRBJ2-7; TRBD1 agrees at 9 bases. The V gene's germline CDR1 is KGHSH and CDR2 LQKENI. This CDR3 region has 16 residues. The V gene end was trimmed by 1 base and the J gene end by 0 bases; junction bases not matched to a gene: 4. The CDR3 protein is CASSPQGQGDSYEQYF. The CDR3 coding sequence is TGTGCCAGCTCACCACAGGGACAGGGAGACTCCTACGAGCAGTACTTC.